This TCR beta chain was captured in a study of T-cell reconstitution after alpha-beta-depleted transplantation in children. The germline V gene has CDR1 SGHRS and CDR2 YFSETQ. The V end lost 5 bases, the J end lost 2 bases, and 11 bases lay between the germline ends. The length of the CDR3 is 13 residues. The authors prepared the TCRbeta library with unique molecular identifiers. TCRdb processed the PCR reads anew with MiXCR; each CDR3 protein has one entry. The sample lists 500,000 or so distinct CDR3 sequences, around 10% occurring once. Source: PBMCs, mostly from graft donor cells, taken 180 days after TCRalphabeta/CD19-depleted stem cell transplant. The chain joins TRBV5-1 to TRBJ2-7, with D possibly matching TRBD1 (6 bases). The clonotype was recovered from a female patient aged 2-9 years who had a stem cell transplant for aplastic anemia, so the T cells may come from the graft donor. Here the CDR3 reads CASRPGTTYEQYF. The CDR3, as DNA: TGCGCCAGCAGACCCGGGACAACCTACGAGCAGTACTTC.